What follows is one TCR beta chain and its context. Its antigen is currently unknown. This CDR3 is 13 amino acids long. Trimming shortened V by 0 bases and J by 4 bases, and 6 bases separated the two germline ends. CDR1 is SGHTA and CDR2 is FQGNSA in the germline V gene. This specimen belongs to a study of T cell repertoires in ileal Crohn's disease. Study-level information: Operated complications were stricturing disease (roughly 60%) and penetrating disease (around 39%). Thiopurines (fewer than 12) or anti-TNF agents (around 19) were given postoperatively to about half.

This table comes from immunoSEQ multiplex PCR, and its TCRdb copy is limited to in-frame clones, with some not included. The sample lists about 5,200 clones; roughly 79% were seen once. Broader study findings: Clonal expansions were more frequent in active smokers than non-smokers at surgery.

The chain joins TRBV7-2 to TRBJ1-1; D not certain. Material: ileal tissue. This clonotype originated in an adult with Crohn's disease. This CDR3 reads CASSLAPGTEAFF. CDR3 DNA: TGTGCCAGCAGCTTAGCCCCCGGCACTGAAGCTTTCTTT. Filled out from reference TRBV7-2 and TRBJ1-1, the complete variable domain reads GAGVSQSPSNKVTEKGKDVELRCDPISGHTALYWYRQSLGQGLEFLIYFQGNSAPDKSGLPSDRFSAERTGGSVSTLTIQRTQQEDSAVYLCASSLAPGTEAFFGQGTRLTVV.